This T cell receptor beta chain emerged from a study of T cells in Graves' hyperthyroidism and ophthalmopathy. Study-level findings and limits: Before onset, ophthalmopathy was predicted by the model a median roughly 6.4 months earlier. Among thyroid clonotypes expanded above 0.001, most also appeared in blood.

Together with thyroid ultrasound, orbital computed tomography, serum thyroxine and TRAb, clinical symptoms were used for diagnoses. Details on this clonotype: Its cognate antigen is unknown.

TCR beta CDR3 region amplification was performed from RNA transcripts. The primer set for the first-round RT-PCR of the TCR CDR3 was HTBI. TCRdb reprocessed the multiplex PCR reads with MiXCR, giving one entry per CDR3 protein. The table shows fewer than 550,000 distinct CDR3 sequences, with 15% to 18% occurring only once. The sample taken for sequencing was blood. This clonotype was obtained from a woman in her late teens or twenties with Graves' hyperthyroidism.

The CDR3 sequence: CASSPARDFVTQYF. The CDR3 bases are TGTGCCAGCAGCCCCGCCCGCGACTTTGTGACCCAGTACTTC. The chain has TRBV7-6 and TRBJ2-5; no firm D call. V lost 5 bases and J 7 bases, leaving 17 bases between the germline ends. This CDR3 contains 14 residues. CDR1 is SGHVS and CDR2 is FNYEAQ in the germline V gene.